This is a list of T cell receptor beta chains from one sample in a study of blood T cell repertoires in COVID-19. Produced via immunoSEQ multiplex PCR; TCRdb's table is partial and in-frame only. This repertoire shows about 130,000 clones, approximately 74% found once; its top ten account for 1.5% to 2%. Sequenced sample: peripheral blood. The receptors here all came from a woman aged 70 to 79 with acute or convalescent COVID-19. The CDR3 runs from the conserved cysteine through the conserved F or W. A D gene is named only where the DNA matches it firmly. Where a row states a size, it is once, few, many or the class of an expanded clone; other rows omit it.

TGTGCCAGCCAGGGGACAGGGGGCATCACTGAAGCTTTCTTT | CASQGTGGITEAFF | TRBJ1-1 | TRBV7-9 | TRBD1 | .
TGTGCCAGCAGCGGCCTAGCGGGAGGAACCTACAATGAGCAGTTCTTC | CASSGLAGGTYNEQFF | TRBJ2-1 | TRBV7-9 | TRBD2 | once
TGCGCCAGCAGCTTCCAGGGTCCGCGCACCGGGGAGCTGTTTTTT | CASSFQGPRTGELFF | TRBJ2-2 | TRBV5-1 | . | few
TGTGCCAGCAGGGCCCAGGGTCACGAGCAGTACTTC | CASRAQGHEQYF | TRBJ2-7 | TRBV2 | . | .
TGTGCCAGCAGTTACGGACTAGCGACCACAGATACGCAGTATTTT | CASSYGLATTDTQYF | TRBJ2-3 | TRBV6-6 | TRBD2 | .
TGTGCCACCAGGGCAGGGGGCCGGGCTGAAGCTTTCTTT | CATRAGGRAEAFF | TRBJ1-1 | TRBV24-1 | TRBD1 | .
TGTGCCAGCAGTTTATCGGTCAGGGACAATGAGCAGTTCTTC | CASSLSVRDNEQFF | TRBJ2-1 | TRBV27 | . | .
TGCGCCAGCAGTGCTGGGGGGGATACGCAGTATTTT | CASSAGGDTQYF | TRBJ2-3 | TRBV10-2 | . | .
TGTGCCAGCAGAGCCACAGGGGCGGCTTCACCCCTCCACTTT | CASRATGAASPLHF | TRBJ1-6 | TRBV27 | TRBD1 | .
TGTGCCAGCAGCCTAGAGGTAGCGGGGGGCCACAATGAGCAGTTCTTC | CASSLEVAGGHNEQFF | TRBJ2-1 | TRBV11-2 | TRBD2 | few
TGCAGCGTGGGACTCCGAGATACGCAGTATTTT | CSVGLRDTQYF | TRBJ2-3 | TRBV29-1 | . | once
TGTGCCAGTAGTGCCCAAACAGGGGGTAACTATGGCTACACCTTC | CASSAQTGGNYGYTF | TRBJ1-2 | TRBV19 | TRBD1 | .
TGTGCCAGCAGTGAGGTCTTACGGACAGGGGGCCTGACAGATACGCAGTATTTT | CASSEVLRTGGLTDTQYF | TRBJ2-3 | TRBV2 | TRBD1 | many
TGTGCCATTAGCGGAAGCTCTGGGGCCAACGTCCTGACTTTC | CAISGSSGANVLTF | TRBJ2-6 | TRBV10-3 | . | .
TGTGCCAGCAGCTCCTGGGGGCAGGGAGAGCAGTTCTTC | CASSSWGQGEQFF | TRBJ2-1 | TRBV7-8 | . | .
TGTGCCAGCAGCCCCCAAGCGGGGAGCTCCTACGAGCAGTACTTC | CASSPQAGSSYEQYF | TRBJ2-7 | TRBV7-3 | TRBD2 | few
TGTGCCAGCAGTTCTCAAAGCCACGGGATGAACACTGAAGCTTTCTTT | CASSSQSHGMNTEAFF | TRBJ1-1 | TRBV11-2 | . | once
TGTGCCAGCAGCCAAAGGGTGGCGACAGGGCCTACGGAAAAACTGTTTTTT | CASSQRVATGPTEKLFF | TRBJ1-4 | TRBV4-2 | TRBD1 | few
TGTGCCAGCAGCGTTGCCGCGGGAGGCACAGATACGCAGTATTTT | CASSVAAGGTDTQYF | TRBJ2-3 | TRBV9 | TRBD2 | .
TGTGCCAGCAGCTACAGGGGGTTTGGAGATACGCAGTATTTT | CASSYRGFGDTQYF | TRBJ2-3 | TRBV7-8 | TRBD1 | .
TGTGCCAGCAGCATGACAGGGGGATGGACTGAAGCTTTCTTT | CASSMTGGWTEAFF | TRBJ1-1 | TRBV11-2 | TRBD1 | .
TGTGCCAGCAAACACCAGGGAAGAGGATCGTACGAGCAGTACTTC | CASKHQGRGSYEQYF | TRBJ2-7 | TRBV6-5 | . | .
TGTGCCATCAGGAACAGGGGGCTTGACACTGAAGCTTTCTTT | CAIRNRGLDTEAFF | TRBJ1-1 | TRBV10-3 | TRBD1 | .
TGCGCCAGCAGGTCCGGGACAGGGTCAACTAATGAAAAACTGTTTTTT | CASRSGTGSTNEKLFF | TRBJ1-4 | TRBV5-1 | TRBD1 | .
TGCGCCAGCAGCCAAGAAGGGGGTAGGAGCAATCAGCCCCAGCATTTT | CASSQEGGRSNQPQHF | TRBJ1-5 | TRBV4-1 | . | .
TGTGCCAGCAGCTTAGGTCAGATCCAAGAGACCCAGTACTTC | CASSLGQIQETQYF | TRBJ2-5 | TRBV7-9 | . | .
TGTGCCAGCAGCTTAGAGACAGGTCCTTGGATGAACACTGAAGCTTTCTTT | CASSLETGPWMNTEAFF | TRBJ1-1 | TRBV7-2 | . | .
TGCGCCAGCAGCTCGGATACAGGGTTTCCTTACGAGCAGTACTTC | CASSSDTGFPYEQYF | TRBJ2-7 | TRBV5-1 | . | few
TGTGCCACCAGTGGGACTAGCGGGAGGAAGGCAGATACGCAGTATTTT | CATSGTSGRKADTQYF | TRBJ2-3 | TRBV24-1 | TRBD2 | .
TGTGCCTTGCAGACAGGGTGGACTGAAGCTTTCTTT | CALQTGWTEAFF | TRBJ1-1 | TRBV30 | TRBD1 | .
TGTGCCAGCATCCTGACTCGCGGCGGCCCAGATACGCAGTATTTT | CASILTRGGPDTQYF | TRBJ2-3 | TRBV2 | . | .
TGTGCCAGCAGTACGGACAGGGGAAATTCACCCCTCCACTTT | CASSTDRGNSPLHF | TRBJ1-6 | TRBV10-3 | TRBD1 | many